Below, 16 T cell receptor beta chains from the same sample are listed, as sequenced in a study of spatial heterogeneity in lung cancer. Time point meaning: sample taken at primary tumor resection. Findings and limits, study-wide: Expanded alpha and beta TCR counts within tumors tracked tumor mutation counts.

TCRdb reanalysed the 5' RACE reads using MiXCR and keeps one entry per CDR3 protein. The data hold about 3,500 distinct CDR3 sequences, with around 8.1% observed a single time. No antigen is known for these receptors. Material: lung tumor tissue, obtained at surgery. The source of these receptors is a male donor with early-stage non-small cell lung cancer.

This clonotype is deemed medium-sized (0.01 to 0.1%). CDR3 region: CASSLGGVGSYNEQFF. Written as DNA, the CDR3 is TGTGCCAGCAGCCTTGGGGGAGTTGGGTCCTACAATGAGCAGTTCTTC. The chain couples TRBV7-3 to TRBJ2-1, with D possibly called TRBD1 or TRBD2 (5 bases each). Germline assignment: CDR1 SGHTA and CDR2 FQGTGA. V was clipped by 5 bases and J by 1 base, with 15 bases between them. This CDR3 spans 16 amino acids.

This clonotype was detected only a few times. The CDR3 DNA reads TGCAGTGCTAGGTCGGCGGGAAATCCCTACGAGCAGTACTTC. Encoded protein: CSARSAGNPYEQYF. This chain joins TRBV20-1 and TRBJ2-7; maybe TRBD2 (6 bases). Trimming stripped 3 bases from V and 2 bases from J, with 14 bases between. The CDR3 sequence is 14 residues long. Germline assignment: CDR1 DFQATT and CDR2 SNEGSKA (reference sequence).

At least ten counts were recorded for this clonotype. The CDR3, as DNA: TGCAGCGTTGTGGTTAGCGGGAGTTTTTACGAGCAGTACTTC. Its protein is CSVVVSGSFYEQYF. The chain employs TRBV29-1 and TRBJ2-7, with TRBD2 matching 9 bases. After removal of 4 bases from V and 4 bases from J, the junction contained 8 bases not matched to a gene. The CDR3 is 14 amino acids. CDR1 and CDR2 from the germline V gene are SQVTM and ANQGSEA.

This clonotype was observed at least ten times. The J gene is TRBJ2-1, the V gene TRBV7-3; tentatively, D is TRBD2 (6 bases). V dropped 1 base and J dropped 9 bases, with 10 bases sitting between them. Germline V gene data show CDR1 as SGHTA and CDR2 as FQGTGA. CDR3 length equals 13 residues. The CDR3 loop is CASSLIARGEQFF. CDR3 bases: TGTGCCAGCAGCTTAATTGCGCGGGGTGAGCAGTTCTTC. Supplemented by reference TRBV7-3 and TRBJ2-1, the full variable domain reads GAGVSQTPSNKVTEKGKYVELRCDPISGHTALYWYRQSLGQGPEFLIYFQGTGAADDSGLPNDRFFAVRPEGSVSTLKIQRTERGDSAVYLCASSLIARGEQFFGPGTRLTVL.

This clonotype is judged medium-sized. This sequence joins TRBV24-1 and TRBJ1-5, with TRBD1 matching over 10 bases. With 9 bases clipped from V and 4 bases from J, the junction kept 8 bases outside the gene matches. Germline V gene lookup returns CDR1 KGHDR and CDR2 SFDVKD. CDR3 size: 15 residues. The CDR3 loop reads CATGQGQGTNQPQHF. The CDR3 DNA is TGTGCCACCGGACAGGGACAGGGGACGAATCAGCCCCAGCATTTT.

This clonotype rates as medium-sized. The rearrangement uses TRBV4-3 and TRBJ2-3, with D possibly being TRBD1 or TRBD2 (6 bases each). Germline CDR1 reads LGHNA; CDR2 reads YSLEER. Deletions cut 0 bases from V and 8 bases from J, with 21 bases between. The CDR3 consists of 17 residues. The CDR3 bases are TGCGCCAGCAGCCAAGATCCTCCCGGGGGCCTGATATCTACGCAGTATTTT. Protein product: CASSQDPPGGLISTQYF.

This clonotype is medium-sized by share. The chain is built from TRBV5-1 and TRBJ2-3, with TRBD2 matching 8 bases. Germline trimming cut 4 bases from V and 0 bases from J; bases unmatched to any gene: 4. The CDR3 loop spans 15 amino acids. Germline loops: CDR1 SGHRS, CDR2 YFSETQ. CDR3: CASSPGLASTDTQYF. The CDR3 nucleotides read TGCGCCAGCAGCCCCGGACTAGCAAGCACAGATACGCAGTATTTT.

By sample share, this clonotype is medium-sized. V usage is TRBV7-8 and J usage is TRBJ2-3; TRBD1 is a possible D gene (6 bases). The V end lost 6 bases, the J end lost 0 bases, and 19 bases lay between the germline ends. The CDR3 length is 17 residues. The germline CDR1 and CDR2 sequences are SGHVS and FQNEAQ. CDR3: CASRLTSGAISTDTQYF. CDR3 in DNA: TGTGCCAGCAGGTTAACCTCAGGGGCCATTAGCACAGATACGCAGTATTTT.

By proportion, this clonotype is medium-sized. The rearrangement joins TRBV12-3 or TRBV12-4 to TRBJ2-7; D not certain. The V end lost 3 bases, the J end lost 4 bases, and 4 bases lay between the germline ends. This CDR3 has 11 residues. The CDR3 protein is CASSFRYEQYF. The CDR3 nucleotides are TGTGCCAGCAGTTTTAGGTACGAGCAGTACTTC.

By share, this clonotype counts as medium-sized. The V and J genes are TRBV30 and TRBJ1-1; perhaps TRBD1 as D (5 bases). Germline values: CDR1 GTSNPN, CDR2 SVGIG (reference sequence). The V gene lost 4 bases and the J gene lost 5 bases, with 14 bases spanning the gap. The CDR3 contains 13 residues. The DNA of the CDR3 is TGTGCCTGGATCCGAGAGGGGTTTACTGAAGCTTTCTTT. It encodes CAWIREGFTEAFF.

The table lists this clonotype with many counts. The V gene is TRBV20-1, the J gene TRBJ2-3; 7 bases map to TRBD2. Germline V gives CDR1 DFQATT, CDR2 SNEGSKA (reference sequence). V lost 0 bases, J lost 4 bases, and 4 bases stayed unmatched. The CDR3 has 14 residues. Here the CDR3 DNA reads TGCAGTGCTAGAGATGGGAGGGCAGCAGATACGCAGTATTTT. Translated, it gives CSARDGRAADTQYF.

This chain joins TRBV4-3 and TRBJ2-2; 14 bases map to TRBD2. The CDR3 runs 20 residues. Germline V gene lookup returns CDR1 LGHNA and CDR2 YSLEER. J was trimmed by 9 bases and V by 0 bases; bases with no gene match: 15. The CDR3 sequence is CASSQDPVVPTSGRARELFF. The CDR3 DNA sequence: TGCGCCAGCAGCCAAGATCCTGTAGTTCCGACTAGCGGGAGGGCTCGGGAGCTGTTTTTT.

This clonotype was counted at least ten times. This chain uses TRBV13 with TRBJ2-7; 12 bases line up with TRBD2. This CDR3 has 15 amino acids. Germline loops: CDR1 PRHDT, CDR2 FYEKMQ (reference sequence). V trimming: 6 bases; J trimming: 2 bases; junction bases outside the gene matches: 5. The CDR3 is CASRQLAGGPYEQYF. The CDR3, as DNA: TGTGCCAGCAGACAACTAGCGGGGGGCCCCTACGAGCAGTACTTC. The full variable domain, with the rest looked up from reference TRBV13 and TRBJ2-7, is AAGVIQSPRHLIKEKRETATLKCYPIPRHDTVYWYQQGPGQDPQFLISFYEKMQSDKGSIPDRFSAQQFSDYHSELNMSSLELGDSALYFCASRQLAGGPYEQYFGPGTRLTVT.

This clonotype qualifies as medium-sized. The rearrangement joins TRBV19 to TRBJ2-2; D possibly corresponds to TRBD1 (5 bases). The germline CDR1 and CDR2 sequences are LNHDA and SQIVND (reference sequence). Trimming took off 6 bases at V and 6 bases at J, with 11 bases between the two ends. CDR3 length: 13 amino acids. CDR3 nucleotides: TGTGCCAGTAGAACAGGATTGGCCGGGGAGCTGTTTTTT. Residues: CASRTGLAGELFF.

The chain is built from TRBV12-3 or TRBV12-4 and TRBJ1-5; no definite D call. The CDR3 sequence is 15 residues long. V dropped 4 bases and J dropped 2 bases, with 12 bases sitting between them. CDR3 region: CASSSTAGGNQPQHF. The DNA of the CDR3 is TGTGCCAGCAGTTCTACGGCGGGAGGCAATCAGCCCCAGCATTTT.

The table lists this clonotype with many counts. CDR3 residues: CASSLGPTGTGGRGEQFF. CDR3 nucleotides: TGTGCCAGCAGCTTGGGTCCTACAGGCACAGGCGGGCGTGGTGAGCAGTTCTTC. The V and J genes are TRBV5-6 and TRBJ2-1; tentatively, D is TRBD1 or TRBD2 (5 bases each). Trimming took off 0 bases at V and 9 bases at J, with 25 bases between the two ends. This CDR3 comprises 18 residues. Germline loops: CDR1 SGHDT, CDR2 YYEEEE.